The entry below gives a single T cell receptor beta chain sequence along with its context. The data belong to a study of control samples from healthy donors and cancer patients. Germline values: CDR1 MNHEY, CDR2 SVGAGI. V shed 6 bases, J shed 2 bases, and the junction held 8 bases outside the gene matches. This CDR3 has 15 amino acids. The protocol was immunoSEQ multiplex PCR, while the TCRdb copy is restricted to in-frame clones and leaves out a portion. Of about 84,000 clones listed, roughly 88% are singletons. This sequence was found in a man in his 60s with head and neck cancer. The specimen sequenced was PBMCs. The rearrangement joins TRBV6-5 to TRBJ2-7; 9 positions match TRBD1. CDR3 nucleotide sequence: TGTGCCAGCAGCCGGGGACAGGGATTTGCCTACGAGCAGTACTTC. This encodes CASSRGQGFAYEQYF.